Sequencing of this TCR beta chain was carried out in a study of cytomegalovirus exposure and HLA in healthy donors. The study, taken as a whole, reports: Further analysis, carried out later, found HLA-associated TCR beta chains more clonally expanded than equally common other chains. Later on, an analysis showed TCR association rates differing by HLA locus, with DRB1 the most and HLA-C the fewest. The number of N-insertions in an Asian-associated ancestry cluster was reportedly below the 666-donor mean in a later analysis.

Primers: 60 Vbeta forward and 13 Jbeta reverse. The table came from immunoSEQ multiplex PCR; TCRdb's copy has only in-frame clones and leaves some out. The data contain under 200,000 clones, about 13% of them singletons. As to this clone: Its antigen is undetermined.

Per germline, CDR1 KGHSH and CDR2 LQKENI. Trimming took 6 bases from V and 6 from J; bases not matched to a gene: 4. There are 13 residues in the CDR3. This TCR was sampled from a man in his fifties or sixties in good health and CMV-seropositive. Source material: PBMCs. The chain couples TRBV18 to TRBJ2-3, with 9 bases aligning to TRBD2. DNA for the CDR3: TGTGCCAGCTCGCCCGGACTAGCGGATACGCAGTATTTT. Residues: CASSPGLADTQYF. Supplemented by reference TRBV18 and TRBJ2-3, the full variable domain reads NAGVMQNPRHLVRRRGQEARLRCSPMKGHSHVYWYRQLPEEGLKFMVYLQKENIIDESGMPKERFSAEFPKEGPSILRIQQVVRGDSAAYFCASSPGLADTQYFGPGTRLTVL.